These 27 T cell receptor beta chains share one sample of origin, sequenced in a study of monozygotic twins with inflammatory bowel disease. TCRdb reanalyzed the 5' RACE reads, giving one entry per CDR3 protein sequence and no DNA. The sample yields more than 300,000 distinct CDR3 sequences, of which the top ten take up 2.6%. Source material: blood. The receptors originated from a human donor with ulcerative colitis or Crohn's disease, or a healthy co-twin of an affected twin (not recorded which).

The chain has TRBV6-1 and TRBJ2-1; TCRdb returns TRBD1, unconfirmable since there is no DNA. Per germline, CDR1 MNHNS and CDR2 SASEGT. The CDR3 sequence is 15 residues long. CDR3 sequence reads: CASSMDRGPPKEQFF.

This chain's CDR3 is CASSFARQFTGNTIYF. The chain couples TRBV12-3 or TRBV12-4 to TRBJ1-3; TCRdb's D gene call, TRBD1, goes unchecked for lack of DNA. This CDR3 is built from 16 residues.

The rearrangement joins TRBV27 to TRBJ2-7; TCRdb's D gene call, TRBD1, goes unchecked for lack of DNA. This CDR3 has 15 residues. Per the germline V gene, CDR1 is MNHEY and CDR2 is SMNVEV (reference sequence). This CDR3 is CASSGGQGALYEQYF.

The chain uses TRBV7-8 and TRBJ1-1; the TCRdb D gene call, TRBD1, has no DNA to confirm it. The CDR3 is 17 amino acids. CDR1 SGHVS and CDR2 FQNEAQ come from the germline V gene. The CDR3 loop is CASSLAKSQGSHNEAFF.

The chain is built from TRBV5-1 and TRBJ1-4. The CDR3 length is 14 residues. Germline assignment: CDR1 SGHRS and CDR2 YFSETQ. The CDR3 loop reads CASSNTATNEKLFF.

The genes are TRBV4-1 and TRBJ2-4; TCRdb lists TRBD2, though no DNA is available to test this call. Germline V gene sequence: CDR1 MGHRA, CDR2 YSYEKL. The CDR3 loop spans 19 amino acids. CDR3 residues: CASSQGLAKGGRAKNIQYF.

The rearrangement joins TRBV6-2 or TRBV6-3 to TRBJ2-1; the D call of TRBD1 rests on TCRdb alone, since no DNA is present to check it. The germline CDR1 and CDR2 sequences are MNHEY and SVGEGT. The CDR3 is 15 residues long. The CDR3 region is CASRPRDSWSDEQFF.

This sequence joins TRBV7-2 and TRBJ2-7; TCRdb's assignment of TRBD1 cannot be checked, as there is no DNA. The CDR3 consists of 14 residues. CDR1 and CDR2 from the germline V gene are SGHTA and FQGNSA. The CDR3 is CASSGGPASYEQYF.

The chain uses TRBV6-5 and TRBJ2-1. Germline CDR1 MNHEY, CDR2 SVGAGI. The CDR3 spans 14 residues. The CDR3 here is CASSYESRSNEQFF.

V is TRBV20-1 and J is TRBJ1-1; TCRdb indicates TRBD1, and absent DNA this call remains unverified. Germline values: CDR1 DFQATT, CDR2 SNEGSKA (reference sequence). The CDR3 covers 14 residues. The CDR3 sequence: CSARRTGADTEAFF.

This chain connects TRBV5-1 to TRBJ2-3; as DNA is missing, the TRBD1 call by TCRdb cannot be tested. Germline loops: CDR1 SGHRS, CDR2 YFSETQ. This CDR3 spans 14 amino acids. CDR3 loop: CASSLRDATDTQYF. Variable domain in full (rest from reference TRBV5-1 and TRBJ2-3): KAGVTQTPRYLIKTRGQQVTLSCSPISGHRSVSWYQQTPGQGLQFLFEYFSETQRNKGNFPGRFSGRQFSNSRSEMNVSTLELGDSALYLCASSLRDATDTQYFGPGTRLTVL.

The chain combines TRBV6-5 with TRBJ2-7; TCRdb gives TRBD1 as the D gene, but with no DNA this cannot be confirmed. This CDR3 comprises 13 residues. Germline CDR1 reads MNHEY; CDR2 reads SVGAGI. CDR3: CAGTGTGNHEQYF.

J is TRBJ2-1 and V is TRBV5-1; checking the TCRdb D call of TRBD1 is not possible without DNA. Germline loops: CDR1 SGHRS, CDR2 YFSETQ. The CDR3 runs to 16 residues. The CDR3 is CASSLVGGAFDNEQFF. The complete variable domain, with remaining parts taken from reference TRBV5-1 and TRBJ2-1, reads KAGVTQTPRYLIKTRGQQVTLSCSPISGHRSVSWYQQTPGQGLQFLFEYFSETQRNKGNFPGRFSGRQFSNSRSEMNVSTLELGDSALYLCASSLVGGAFDNEQFFGPGTRLTVL.

The V gene is TRBV7-2, the J gene TRBJ1-6. Germline V gene lookup returns CDR1 SGHTA and CDR2 FQGNSA. This CDR3 is built from 13 residues. CDR3 amino acids: CASSRGLESPLHF.

The V gene is TRBV20-1, the J gene TRBJ2-5; TCRdb's D call of TRBD1 is untestable without DNA. The germline CDR1 and CDR2 sequences are DFQATT and SNEGSKA (reference sequence). The CDR3 has 12 residues. CDR3 sequence reads: CSARWGEETQYF.

The rearrangement uses TRBV7-3 and TRBJ2-7; TCRdb proposes TRBD2, but this gene call is untestable without DNA. Germline V lookup: CDR1 SGHTA, CDR2 FQGTGA. The CDR3 covers 16 residues. The CDR3 spells CASSLMPPGGFYELYF.

CDR3 sequence: CASSPNQGWTQETQYF. The chain links TRBV7-9 to TRBJ2-5; lacking DNA, the TRBD1 call made by TCRdb goes unchecked. The germline V gene encodes CDR1 SEHNR and CDR2 FQNEAQ (reference sequence). The CDR3 is 16 residues long.

The genes are TRBV7-2 and TRBJ1-2; TCRdb designates TRBD1, a call that cannot be tested without DNA. CDR1 and CDR2 (germline): SGHTA, FQGNSA. This CDR3 comprises 16 residues. This CDR3 reads CASSARTESWGYGYTF.

The V call is TRBV7-3, the J call TRBJ2-1; absent DNA, TCRdb's TRBD1 call cannot be checked. The germline V gene has CDR1 SGHTA and CDR2 FQGTGA. This CDR3 comprises 14 residues. This CDR3 reads CASSARTGNNEQFF.

This CDR3 reads CASRGLSGSSYNEQFF. The rearrangement uses TRBV11-2 and TRBJ2-1; TCRdb's D call of TRBD2 is untestable without DNA. Looked up from germline, CDR1 is SGHAT and CDR2 is FQNNGV. The CDR3 is 16 residues long.

CDR3 sequence reads: CASSTGQVTGAFF. The chain employs TRBV7-2 and TRBJ1-1; the D call from TCRdb, TRBD1, cannot be confirmed without DNA. The CDR3 runs to 13 residues. CDR1 is SGHTA and CDR2 is FQGNSA in the germline V gene. Combining the CDR3 with reference TRBV7-2 and TRBJ1-1 gives the whole variable domain GAGVSQSPSNKVTEKGKDVELRCDPISGHTALYWYRQSLGQGLEFLIYFQGNSAPDKSGLPSDRFSAERTGGSVSTLTIQRTQQEDSAVYLCASSTGQVTGAFFGQGTRLTVV.

The rearrangement links TRBV5-1 to TRBJ2-7; TCRdb picks TRBD1, but there is no DNA to check that call. This CDR3 contains 15 residues. CDR1 SGHRS and CDR2 YFSETQ come from the germline V gene. CDR3 region: CASSLGTGATYEQYF.

V and J are TRBV4-1 and TRBJ1-1. The CDR3 sequence is 17 residues long. Germline CDR1 MGHRA, CDR2 YSYEKL. The CDR3 spells CASSHHRARLMNTEAFF.

This sequence joins TRBV7-2 and TRBJ2-3; no DNA is available, so the TRBD1 call from TCRdb remains unchecked. The CDR3 is made up of 16 amino acids. The V gene's germline CDR1 is SGHTA and CDR2 FQGNSA. CDR3 region: CASSLKPRGGGNTQYF. The full variable domain, its missing parts supplied by reference TRBV7-2 and TRBJ2-3, is GAGVSQSPSNKVTEKGKDVELRCDPISGHTALYWYRQSLGQGLEFLIYFQGNSAPDKSGLPSDRFSAERTGGSVSTLTIQRTQQEDSAVYLCASSLKPRGGGNTQYFGPGTRLTVL.

This chain connects TRBV5-1 to TRBJ1-1; lacking DNA, the TRBD1 call made by TCRdb goes unchecked. The CDR3 is 14 amino acids. CDR1 and CDR2 (germline): SGHRS, YFSETQ. The CDR3 is CASSLVRGLTEAFF.

The chain carries TRBV30 and TRBJ2-1; checking the TCRdb D call of TRBD1 is not possible without DNA. This CDR3 region has 14 residues. The germline V gene has CDR1 GTSNPN and CDR2 SVGIG (reference sequence). Here the CDR3 reads CAWMTGATLVEQFF.

The chain links TRBV6-5 to TRBJ1-1. Germline CDR1 MNHEY, CDR2 SVGAGI. The CDR3 has 16 amino acids. The CDR3 sequence is CASSYSGTALNTEAFF.